This T cell receptor (beta chain) was profiled in a study of Graves' ophthalmopathy and Graves' hyperthyroidism. It was from about 10 ml of fresh peripheral blood that the PBMCs came. In its sample, this clonotype was seen many times. Its antigen remains unknown. Germline CDR1 and CDR2: SEHNR and FQNEAQ (reference sequence). V lost 2 bases and J 5 bases, leaving 10 bases between the germline ends. CDR3 length equals 15 residues. RNA transcripts provided the template for amplifying TCR beta CDR3 regions. The first-round RT-PCR employed HTBI primers together with the Qiagen OneStep RT-PCR kit. A multiplex PCR was then performed as the second round. Each CDR3 protein is one row after TCRdb ran MiXCR on the multiplex PCR reads. The table lists some 750,000 distinct CDR3 sequences, roughly 40% of them singletons. Whole-study results and caveats: With around 70% sensitivity and roughly 72% specificity, the model predicted ophthalmopathy progression.

The V call is TRBV7-9, the J call TRBJ1-6, with TRBD1 as a possible D gene (5 bases). The receptor's source is an adult man with Graves' ophthalmopathy. The sequenced sample consisted of peripheral blood. In nucleotides, the CDR3 is TGTGCCAGCAGCTTAAAAGGGGCGCATAATTCACCCCTCCACTTT. This sequence encodes CASSLKGAHNSPLHF.